Reported below is one T cell receptor beta chain. Recruitment covered about two dozen US areas and drew participants whose ages spanned about 18 to 95 years. Symptom resolution, clearance, or two negative PCRs marked donors in Cohort 3 as recovered. Between the trimmed V and J ends, which lost 7 bases and 8 bases, there was a span of 17 bases. The germline V gene has CDR1 ENHRY and CDR2 SYGVKD. The CDR3 has 13 amino acids. Under the authors' procedure: Reference gene primers were amplified, and this amplification served to estimate nucleated cell counts. TCRdb's copy holds only in-frame clones and misses some; the assay was immunoSEQ multiplex PCR. V, J and clone size are those of that table, while D and trimming were read from the DNA. Among some 250,000 clones listed, approximately 90% were seen once. The entry originates in a study of blood T cell repertoires in COVID-19. In the study overall: Sites in the United States, Italy and Spain provided acute and convalescent COVID-19 samples.

This receptor was identified in a man in his forties who had recovered from COVID-19. V is TRBV10-3 and J is TRBJ1-1, with a possible D match to TRBD1 (6 bases). Sequenced input: PBMCs or T cells enriched from blood (not recorded which). The CDR3 here is CAIKGLPGTEAFF. CDR3 DNA sequence: TGTGCCATCAAAGGGCTGCCTGGGACAGAAGCTTTCTTT.